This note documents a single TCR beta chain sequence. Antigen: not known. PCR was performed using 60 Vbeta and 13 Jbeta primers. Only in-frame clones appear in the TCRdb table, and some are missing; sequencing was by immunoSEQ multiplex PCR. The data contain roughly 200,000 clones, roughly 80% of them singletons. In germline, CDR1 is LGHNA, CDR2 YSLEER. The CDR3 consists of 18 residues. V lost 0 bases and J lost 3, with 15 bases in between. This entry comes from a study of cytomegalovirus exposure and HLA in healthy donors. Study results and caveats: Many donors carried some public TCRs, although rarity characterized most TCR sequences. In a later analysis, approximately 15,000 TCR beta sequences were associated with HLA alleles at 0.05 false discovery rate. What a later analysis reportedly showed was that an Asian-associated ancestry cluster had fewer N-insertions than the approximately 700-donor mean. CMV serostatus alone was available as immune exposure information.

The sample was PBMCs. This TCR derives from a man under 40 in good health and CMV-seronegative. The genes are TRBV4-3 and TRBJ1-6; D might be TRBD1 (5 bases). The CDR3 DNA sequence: TGCGCCAGCAGCCAAGATATCCCCCAGCAGGGCTATAATTCACCCCTCCACTTT. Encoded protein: CASSQDIPQQGYNSPLHF.